What follows is one TCR beta chain and its context. Its antigen remains unidentified. CDR3 length: 19 amino acids. Per the germline V gene, CDR1 is SGHRS and CDR2 is YFSETQ. V shed 5 bases, J shed 0 bases, and the junction held 14 bases outside the gene matches. Unstimulated regulatory T cells (CD4+CD25+CD127-), CD4+CD25- non-regulatory cells, CD4 and CD8 cells were FACS-sorted from thawed PBMCs. Thawed PBMCs were rested overnight at 37°C with around 200 IU/ml IL-2 before regulatory T cell sorting. This record belongs to a study of Tregs in tolerant kidney transplant recipients. Study-wide findings and caveats: Tregs expanded with activated donor B cells seemed most donor-specific.

Sequenced by immunoSEQ multiplex PCR; TCRdb stores in-frame clones only, minus some. The table shows about 78,000 clones, with approximately 90% occurring only once. The sequencing used Tregs from blood, collected before the transplant. The sequence was obtained from a human donor who received a combined kidney and bone marrow transplant. This chain links TRBV5-1 with TRBJ2-1; 10 nucleotides match TRBD2. The CDR3 region is CASRGGASPSGSSYNEQFF. CDR3 sequence (DNA): TGCGCCAGCAGAGGCGGGGCCTCCCCTAGCGGGAGCTCCTACAATGAGCAGTTCTTC.